This is a list of T cell receptor beta chains from one sample in a study of read filtering for tumor transcriptome and immune sequencing. One entry per CDR3 protein results from TCRdb running MiXCR on the reads. The data show 50,000 or so distinct CDR3 sequences, with around a fifth seen just once and less than 20% held by the top ten. Sequences were obtained from a population of CD138-negative cells sorted from bone marrow. The receptors were gathered from a donor at least 40 years old with multiple myeloma. Both conserved end residues are part of each CDR3. A D gene is named only where the DNA matches it firmly. Rows give clone size only sometimes, using once, few, many, or a class for an expanded clone.

j_gene,v_gene,d_gene,abundance,CDR3aa,CDR3nt
TRBJ2-7,TRBV6-2/TRBV6-3,NA,NA,CASSSGLSAHREQYF,TGTGCCAGCAGCTCGGGATTGAGCGCCCATAGAGAGCAGTACTTC
TRBJ1-5,TRBV19,NA,many,CASSIEVKQPQHF,TGTGCCAGTAGTATAGAAGTCAAGCAGCCCCAGCATTTT
TRBJ2-1,TRBV24-1,NA,many,CATSDRRVGRRAPNEQFF,TGTGCCACCAGTGATCGGCGGGTGGGACGTAGGGCGCCCAATGAGCAGTTCTTC
TRBJ2-3,TRBV20-1,TRBD2,NA,CSASMAGGGVDTQYF,TGCAGTGCTAGTATGGCGGGAGGTGGTGTAGATACGCAGTATTTT
TRBJ1-1,TRBV19,NA,many,CASSGSAVMNTEAFF,TGTGCCAGTAGTGGGAGCGCCGTAATGAACACTGAAGCTTTCTTT
TRBJ2-3,TRBV4-2,TRBD2,NA,CASSQRETDTQYF,TGTGCCAGCAGCCAGCGGGAGACAGATACGCAGTATTTT
TRBJ1-1,TRBV5-1,NA,NA,CASSLGQGMTEAFF,TGCGCCAGCAGCTTGGGTCAGGGGATGACTGAAGCTTTCTTT
TRBJ2-1,TRBV6-5,TRBD1,many,CASSYRGQTGNEQFF,TGTGCCAGCAGTTACCGGGGACAGACGGGCAATGAGCAGTTCTTC
TRBJ2-5,TRBV15,TRBD1,NA,CATSRGTGQETQYF,TGTGCCACCAGCAGAGGGACAGGGCAAGAGACCCAGTACTTC
TRBJ2-1,TRBV7-8,TRBD2,many,CASSSPGLTYNEQFF,TGTGCCAGCAGCTCTCCGGGACTAACCTACAATGAGCAGTTCTTC
TRBJ2-7,TRBV20-1,NA,many,CSARWHNSYEQYF,TGCAGTGCTAGGTGGCATAATTCCTACGAGCAGTACTTC
TRBJ1-5,TRBV18,NA,few,CASSPSGNQPQHF,TGTGCCAGCTCACCTTCGGGGAATCAGCCCCAGCATTTT
TRBJ2-1,TRBV18,NA,medium-sized,CASRHTGDEQFF,TGTGCCAGCCGACACACCGGGGATGAGCAGTTCTTC
TRBJ2-1,TRBV29-1,NA,once,CRVGDRRHNEQFF,TGCCGCGTTGGAGATCGTAGGCACAATGAGCAGTTCTTC
TRBJ2-7,TRBV6-6,TRBD2,many,CASRQREDYEQYF,TGTGCCAGCAGACAGCGGGAGGACTACGAGCAGTACTTC
TRBJ1-5,TRBV6-1,NA,NA,CSSNMGDRPQHF,TGTTCCAGCAACATGGGGGATCGGCCCCAGCATTTT
TRBJ2-7,TRBV7-2,TRBD2,many,CASSYSGRGEQYF,TGTGCCAGCAGCTATAGCGGGAGGGGGGAGCAGTACTTC
TRBJ2-7,TRBV6-2/TRBV6-3,NA,NA,CVSSRSGRRAYEQYF,TGTGTCAGCAGTCGGTCTGGGCGGAGAGCCTACGAGCAGTACTTC
TRBJ2-1,TRBV24-1,NA,NA,CATSGSSYNEQFF,TGTGCCACCAGTGGGAGCTCCTACAATGAGCAGTTCTTC
TRBJ2-7,TRBV7-2,TRBD1,many,CASSRQTGTYEQYF,TGTGCCAGCAGCCGGCAGACAGGGACCTACGAGCAGTACTTC
TRBJ1-4,TRBV7-8,TRBD1,many,CASSLSGTGEKLFF,TGTGCCAGCAGCCTATCCGGGACAGGCGAAAAACTGTTTTTT
TRBJ2-2,TRBV7-9,NA,NA,CASSRTGTVNAGELFF,TGTGCCAGCAGCCGGACCGGGACGGTGAACGCCGGGGAGCTGTTTTTT
TRBJ2-3,TRBV7-2,NA,many,CASTQEGTQYF,TGTGCCAGCACCCAAGAGGGCACGCAGTATTTT
TRBJ2-3,TRBV5-1,NA,NA,CASSLGQRILDTQYF,TGCGCCAGCAGCTTGGGACAGAGGATCTTGGATACGCAGTATTTT
TRBJ2-1,TRBV18,NA,NA,CASSQPFASDGNEQFF,TGTGCCAGCTCACAACCTTTTGCGTCCGACGGCAATGAGCAGTTCTTC
TRBJ1-1,TRBV12-3/TRBV12-4,NA,many,CASSQEGGRWTEAFF,TGTGCCAGCAGCCAAGAGGGCGGGCGGTGGACTGAAGCTTTCTTT
TRBJ2-1,TRBV7-9,TRBD2,many,CASSLNREGGKNEQFF,TGTGCCAGCAGCTTAAATCGGGAGGGCGGCAAGAATGAGCAGTTCTTC
TRBJ2-7,TRBV6-2/TRBV6-3,NA,NA,CASSPAAGIYEQYF,TGTGCCAGCAGTCCGGCCGCGGGGATCTACGAGCAGTACTTC
TRBJ1-5,TRBV21-1,NA,few,CASRQGNNQPQHF,TGTGCCAGCAGACAGGGAAACAATCAGCCCCAGCATTTT
TRBJ2-1,TRBV20-1,TRBD1,many,CSKTSTGTGGLNEQFF,TGCAGTAAGACTTCTACCGGGACAGGGGGTCTCAATGAGCAGTTCTTC
TRBJ2-1,TRBV6-1,TRBD2,many,CASSIAGGGYNEQFF,TGTGCCAGCAGCATAGCGGGAGGCGGTTACAATGAGCAGTTCTTC
TRBJ2-5,TRBV20-1,NA,many,CSADPLARQETQYF,TGCAGTGCTGACCCCCTAGCACGGCAAGAGACCCAGTACTTC
TRBJ2-3,TRBV30,NA,many,CAWSLFGNTDTQYF,TGTGCCTGGAGCCTCTTCGGGAACACAGATACGCAGTATTTT
TRBJ2-1,TRBV4-2,TRBD1,once,CASSPQTGQTDNEQFF,TGTGCCAGCAGCCCCCAGACGGGACAGACGGATAATGAGCAGTTCTTC
TRBJ2-2,TRBV5-1,NA,many,CASSLLQGNTGELFF,TGCGCCAGCAGCTTGCTACAGGGGAACACCGGGGAGCTGTTTTTT
TRBJ2-6,TRBV5-6,NA,many,CASSPVGGLGANVLTF,TGTGCCAGCAGCCCGGTGGGGGGGCTGGGGGCCAACGTCCTGACTTTC
TRBJ1-1,TRBV10-2,NA,many,CASSGQGRWTEAFF,TGCGCCAGCAGTGGCCAGGGAAGGTGGACTGAAGCTTTCTTT
TRBJ2-3,TRBV24-1,TRBD2,many,CATSDLREGSTDTQYF,TGTGCCACCAGTGATTTGAGGGAGGGATCAACAGATACGCAGTATTTT
TRBJ1-1,TRBV28,TRBD1,many,CASSLSAGTGDTEAFF,TGTGCCAGCAGTTTATCCGCCGGGACAGGGGACACTGAAGCTTTCTTT
TRBJ2-5,TRBV5-8,TRBD2,few,CASSPRAGGETQYF,TGTGCCAGCAGCCCCCGAGCGGGAGGCGAGACCCAGTACTTC
TRBJ2-7,TRBV5-8,NA,many,CASNRAGHPSYEQYF,TGTGCCAGCAACCGAGCAGGGCATCCTTCCTACGAGCAGTACTTC
TRBJ1-2,TRBV12-3/TRBV12-4,NA,many,CASSLQGVYGYTF,TGTGCCAGCAGTTTACAAGGGGTCTATGGCTACACCTTC
TRBJ2-2,TRBV2,NA,many,CASRGPPGGELFF,TGTGCCAGCCGCGGCCCCCCCGGCGGGGAGCTGTTTTTT
TRBJ2-1,TRBV28,TRBD2,many,CASTTSLSSYNEQFF,TGTGCCAGCACGACTAGCCTCAGCTCCTACAATGAGCAGTTCTTC
TRBJ2-7,TRBV29-1,NA,many,CSVGLASYERYF,TGCAGCGTGGGGCTAGCCTCCTACGAGCGGTACTTC
TRBJ2-5,TRBV5-1,TRBD2,many,CASSLAGPQETQYF,TGCGCCAGCAGCTTAGCGGGACCCCAAGAGACCCAGTACTTC
TRBJ1-6,TRBV20-1,TRBD1,NA,CSAQNRGQGANSPLHF,TGCAGTGCTCAGAACAGGGGGCAAGGAGCTAATTCACCCCTCCACTTT
TRBJ2-1,TRBV11-1,TRBD2,many,CASSLRLAGGHNEQFF,TGTGCCAGCAGCCTCAGACTAGCGGGAGGGCACAATGAGCAGTTCTTC
TRBJ2-7,TRBV5-4,NA,NA,CASSSNIGAGYEQYF,TGTGCCAGCAGCTCCAATATAGGGGCAGGGTACGAGCAGTACTTC
TRBJ2-7,TRBV28,NA,many,CATASGTRAGYF,TGTGCCACCGCCTCCGGGACACGAGCCGGGTACTTC
TRBJ2-1,TRBV7-2,TRBD2,few,CASSRPLAVENEQFF,TGTGCCAGCAGCCGCCCACTAGCGGTAGAGAATGAGCAGTTCTTC